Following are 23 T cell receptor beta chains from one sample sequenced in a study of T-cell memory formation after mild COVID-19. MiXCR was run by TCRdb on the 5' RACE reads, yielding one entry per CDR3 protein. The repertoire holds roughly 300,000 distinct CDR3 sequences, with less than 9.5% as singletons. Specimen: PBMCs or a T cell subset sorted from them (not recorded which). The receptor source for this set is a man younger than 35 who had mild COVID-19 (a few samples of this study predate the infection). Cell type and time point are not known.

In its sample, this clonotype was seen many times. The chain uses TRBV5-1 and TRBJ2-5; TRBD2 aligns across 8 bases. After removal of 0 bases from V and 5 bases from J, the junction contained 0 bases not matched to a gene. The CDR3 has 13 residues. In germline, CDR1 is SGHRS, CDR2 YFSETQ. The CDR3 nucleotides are TGCGCCAGCAGCTTGGTAGCGGGGGAGACCCAGTACTTC. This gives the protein CASSLVAGETQYF.

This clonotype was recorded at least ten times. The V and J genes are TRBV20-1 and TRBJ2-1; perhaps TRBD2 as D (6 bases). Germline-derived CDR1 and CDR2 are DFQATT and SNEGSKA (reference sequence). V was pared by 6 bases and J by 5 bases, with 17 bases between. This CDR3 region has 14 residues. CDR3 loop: CSATRDFRDNEQFF. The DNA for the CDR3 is TGCAGTGCAACCCGGGACTTCCGTGACAATGAGCAGTTCTTC.

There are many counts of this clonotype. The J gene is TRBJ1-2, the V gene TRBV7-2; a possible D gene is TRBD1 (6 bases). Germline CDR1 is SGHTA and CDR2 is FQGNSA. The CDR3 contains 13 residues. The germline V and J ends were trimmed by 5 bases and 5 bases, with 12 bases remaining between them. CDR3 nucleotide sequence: TGTGCCAGCAGCGTGGACAGCCTTTATGGCTACACCTTC. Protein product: CASSVDSLYGYTF.

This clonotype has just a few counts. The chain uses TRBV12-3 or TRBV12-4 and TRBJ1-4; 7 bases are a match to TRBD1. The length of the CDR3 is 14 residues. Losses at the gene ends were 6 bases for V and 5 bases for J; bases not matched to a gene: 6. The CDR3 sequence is CASSPGTVNEKLFF. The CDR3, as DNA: TGTGCCAGCAGCCCCGGGACAGTCAATGAAAAACTGTTTTTT.

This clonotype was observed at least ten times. For the CDR3, the DNA is TGTGCCACCAGTGCGTCCCGGTGGGGGAGCCAAGAGACCCAGTACTTC. It yields the protein CATSASRWGSQETQYF. The chain recombines TRBV24-1 with TRBJ2-5; either TRBD1 or TRBD2 may supply D (5 bases each). The CDR3 length is 16 residues. Trimming cost V 5 bases and J 1 base, with 16 bases left between them. CDR1 and CDR2 from the germline V gene are KGHDR and SFDVKD.

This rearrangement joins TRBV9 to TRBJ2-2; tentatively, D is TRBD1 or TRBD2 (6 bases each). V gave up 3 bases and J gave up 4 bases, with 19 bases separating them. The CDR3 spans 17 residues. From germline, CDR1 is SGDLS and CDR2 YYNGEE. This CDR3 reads CASSDTPRGLLTGELFF. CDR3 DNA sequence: TGTGCCAGCAGCGACACACCCCGGGGGCTTCTCACCGGGGAGCTGTTTTTT.

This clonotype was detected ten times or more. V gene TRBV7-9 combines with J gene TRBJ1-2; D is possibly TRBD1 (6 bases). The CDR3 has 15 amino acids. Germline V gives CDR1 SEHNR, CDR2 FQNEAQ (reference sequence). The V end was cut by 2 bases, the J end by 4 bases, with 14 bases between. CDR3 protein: CASSLPQGRIYGYTF. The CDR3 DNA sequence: TGTGCCAGCAGCTTACCGCAGGGGCGCATCTATGGCTACACCTTC. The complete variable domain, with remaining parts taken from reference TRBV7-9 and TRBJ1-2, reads DTGVSQNPRHKITKRGQNVTFRCDPISEHNRLYWYRQTLGQGPEFLTYFQNEAQLEKSRLLSDRFSAERPKGSFSTLEIQRTEQGDSAMYLCASSLPQGRIYGYTFGSGTRLTVV.

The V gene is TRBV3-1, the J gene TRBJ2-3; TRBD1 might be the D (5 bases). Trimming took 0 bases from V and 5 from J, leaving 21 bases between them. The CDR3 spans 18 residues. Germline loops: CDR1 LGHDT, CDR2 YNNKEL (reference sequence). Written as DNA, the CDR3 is TGTGCCAGCAGCCAAGATCGAACAGGTCCTCGAGAACTAGATACGCAGTATTTT. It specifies CASSQDRTGPRELDTQYF.

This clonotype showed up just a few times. For the CDR3, the DNA is TGCGCCAGCAGTCAATCCCCGGGACAGAGCAATCAGCCCCAGCATTTT. As protein: CASSQSPGQSNQPQHF. This chain links TRBV23-1 with TRBJ1-5; 7 bases agree with TRBD1. TRBV23-1 is noted as an ORF with a role that remains uncertain. CDR3 length: 16 residues. The ends lost 0 bases at V and 1 base at J; junction bases unmatched: 3.

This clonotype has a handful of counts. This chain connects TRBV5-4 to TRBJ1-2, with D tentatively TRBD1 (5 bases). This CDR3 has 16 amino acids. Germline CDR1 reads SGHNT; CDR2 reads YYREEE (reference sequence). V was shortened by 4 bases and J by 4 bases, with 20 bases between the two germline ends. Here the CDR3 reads CASSPWEGRSFYGYTF. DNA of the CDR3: TGTGCCAGCAGCCCCTGGGAGGGGCGTTCCTTCTATGGCTACACCTTC.

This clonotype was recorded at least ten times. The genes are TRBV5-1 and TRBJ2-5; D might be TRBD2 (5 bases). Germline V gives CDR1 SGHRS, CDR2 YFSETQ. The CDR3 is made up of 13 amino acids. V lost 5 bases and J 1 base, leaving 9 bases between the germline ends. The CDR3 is CASSYRGQETQYF. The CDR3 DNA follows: TGCGCCAGCAGTTACCGGGGCCAAGAGACCCAGTACTTC.

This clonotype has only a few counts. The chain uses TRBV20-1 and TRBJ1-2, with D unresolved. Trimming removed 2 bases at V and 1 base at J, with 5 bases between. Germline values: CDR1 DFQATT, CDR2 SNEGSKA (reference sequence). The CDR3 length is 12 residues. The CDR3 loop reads CSARLNNYGYTF. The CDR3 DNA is TGCAGTGCTAGACTGAATAACTATGGCTACACCTTC.

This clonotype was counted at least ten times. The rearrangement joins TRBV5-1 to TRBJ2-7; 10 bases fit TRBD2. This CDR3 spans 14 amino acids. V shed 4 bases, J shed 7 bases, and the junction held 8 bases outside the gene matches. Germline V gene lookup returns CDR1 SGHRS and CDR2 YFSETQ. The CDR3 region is CASSSGTSEEEQYF. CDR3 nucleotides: TGCGCCAGCAGCAGCGGGACTAGCGAGGAAGAGCAGTACTTC.

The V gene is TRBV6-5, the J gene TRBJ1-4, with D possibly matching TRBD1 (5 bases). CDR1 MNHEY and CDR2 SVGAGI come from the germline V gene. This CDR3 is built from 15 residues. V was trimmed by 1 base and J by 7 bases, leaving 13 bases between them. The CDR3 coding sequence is TGTGCCAGCAGTTACTGGGGCAAAAGAGGTGAAAAACTGTTTTTT. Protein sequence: CASSYWGKRGEKLFF.

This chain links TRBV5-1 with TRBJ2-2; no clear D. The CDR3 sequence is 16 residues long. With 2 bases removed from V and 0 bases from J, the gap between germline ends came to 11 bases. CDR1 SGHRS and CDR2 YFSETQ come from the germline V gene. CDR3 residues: CASSFRSPANTGELFF. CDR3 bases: TGCGCCAGCAGCTTCCGGAGCCCCGCGAACACCGGGGAGCTGTTTTTT.

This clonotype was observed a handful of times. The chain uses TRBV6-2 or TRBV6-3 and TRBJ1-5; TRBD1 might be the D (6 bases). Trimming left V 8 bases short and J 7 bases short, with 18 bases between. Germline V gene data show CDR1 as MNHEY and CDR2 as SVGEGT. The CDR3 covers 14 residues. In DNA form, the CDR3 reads TGTGCCAGCGACCAAGGGGGTCTGGGGCAGCCCCAGCATTTT. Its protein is CASDQGGLGQPQHF.

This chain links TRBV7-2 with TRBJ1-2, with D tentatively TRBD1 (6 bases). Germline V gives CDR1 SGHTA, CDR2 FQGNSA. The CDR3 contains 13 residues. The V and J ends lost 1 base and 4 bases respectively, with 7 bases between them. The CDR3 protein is CASSLDRAYGYTF. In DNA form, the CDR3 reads TGTGCCAGCAGCTTAGACAGGGCCTATGGCTACACCTTC.

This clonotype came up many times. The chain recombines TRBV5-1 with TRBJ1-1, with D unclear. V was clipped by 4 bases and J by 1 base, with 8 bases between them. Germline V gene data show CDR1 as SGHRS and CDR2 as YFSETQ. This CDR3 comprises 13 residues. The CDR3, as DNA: TGCGCCAGCAGCATCAATGCGAACACTGAAGCTTTCTTT. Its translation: CASSINANTEAFF.

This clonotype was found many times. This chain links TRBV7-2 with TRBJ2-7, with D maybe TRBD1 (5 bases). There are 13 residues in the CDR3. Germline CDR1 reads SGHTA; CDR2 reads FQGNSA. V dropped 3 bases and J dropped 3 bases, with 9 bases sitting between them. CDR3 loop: CASSLDMDYEQYF. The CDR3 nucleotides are TGTGCCAGCAGCTTGGACATGGACTACGAGCAGTACTTC.

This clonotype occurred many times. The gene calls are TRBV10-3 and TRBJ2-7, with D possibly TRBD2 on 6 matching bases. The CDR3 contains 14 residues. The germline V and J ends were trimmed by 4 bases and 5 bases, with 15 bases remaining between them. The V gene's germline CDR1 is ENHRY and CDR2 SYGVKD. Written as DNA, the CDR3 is TGTGCCATCAGTGGACTTTTTGGAGGGGACGAGCAGTACTTC. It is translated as CAISGLFGGDEQYF.

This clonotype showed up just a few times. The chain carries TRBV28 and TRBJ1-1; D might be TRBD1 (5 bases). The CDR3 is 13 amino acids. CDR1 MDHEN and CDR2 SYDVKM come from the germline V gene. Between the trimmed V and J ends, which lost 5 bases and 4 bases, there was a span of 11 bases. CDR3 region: CASSTGGSTEAFF. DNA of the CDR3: TGTGCCAGCAGTACGGGGGGTTCCACTGAAGCTTTCTTT.

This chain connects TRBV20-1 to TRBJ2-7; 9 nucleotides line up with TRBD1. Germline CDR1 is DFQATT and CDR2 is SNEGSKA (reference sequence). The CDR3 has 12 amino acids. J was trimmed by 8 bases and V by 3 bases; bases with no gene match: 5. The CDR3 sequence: CSARGTGLQQYF. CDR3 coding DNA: TGCAGTGCTAGGGGGACAGGGTTGCAGCAGTACTTC.

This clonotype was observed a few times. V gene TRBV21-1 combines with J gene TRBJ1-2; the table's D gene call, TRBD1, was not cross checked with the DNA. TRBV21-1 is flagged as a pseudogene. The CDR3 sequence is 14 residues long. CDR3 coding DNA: TGTGCCAGCAGCCCTCGACAGGGGGCGAGTGGCTACACCTTC. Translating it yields CASSPRQGASGYTF.